This TCR beta chain is drawn from a study of T-cell memory formation after mild COVID-19. Turning to the study itself: Most TCR clusters belonged to a single donor.

The study, taken as a whole, reports: Clones that got smaller from day 15 to 85 had even CD4/CD8, while clones growing later tipped toward CD4+. Cross-reactive memory appears to have joined, as suggested by some responding clones showing up in pre-infection memory.

There are many counts of this clonotype. What it recognizes is unknown. 5'RACE with constant-segment primers built TCRalpha and TCRbeta cDNA libraries with UMIs. TCRdb reanalysed the 5' RACE reads using MiXCR and keeps one entry per CDR3 protein. This sample carries under 400,000 distinct CDR3 sequences, more than 20% of them seen once, and the ten largest clones take approximately 12%. The CDR3 totals 17 residues. With 6 bases removed from V and 11 bases from J, the gap between germline ends came to 28 bases. V gene TRBV12-3 or TRBV12-4 combines with J gene TRBJ2-2, with D possibly TRBD1 on 5 matching bases. The receptor was isolated from an adult woman who had mild COVID-19 (a few samples of this study predate the infection). Cell type and time point are not known. Input material: PBMCs or a T cell subset sorted from them (not recorded which). The CDR3 sequence: CASSLGVDILGPLELFF. CDR3 sequence (DNA): TGTGCCAGCAGCCTAGGGGTCGACATCCTGGGTCCCCTTGAGCTGTTTTTT.